The text below deals with one T cell receptor (beta chain). This record belongs to a study of blood T cell repertoires in COVID-19. About the study: Some COVID-19 samples were acute and others convalescent; all came from the United States, Italy and Spain. PBMCs, B-cell-depleted T cells, or T cells provided the cDNA or gDNA that made up the material.

Authors' data handling: Reference gene primer amplification gave estimated nucleated cell counts. Libraries were prepared by immunoSEQ multiplex PCR; TCRdb keeps only in-frame clonotypes and omits some of them. V, J and clone size are those of that table, while D and trimming were read from the DNA. The data show around 130,000 clones, with 80% to 90% seen just once and approximately 3.3% held by the top ten. CDR3 length: 15 residues. Germline V gene data show CDR1 as MNHNY and CDR2 as SVGAGI (reference sequence). The germline V and J ends were trimmed by 5 bases and 2 bases, with 15 bases remaining between them.

Sequencing was carried out using peripheral blood. The receptor was isolated from a woman aged 60-75 years with acute or convalescent COVID-19. This chain connects TRBV6-6 to TRBJ1-2; perhaps TRBD1 as D (6 bases). In DNA form, the CDR3 reads TGTGCCAGCAGTAAACGACAGGTTTCAAACTATGGCTACACCTTC. Its protein is CASSKRQVSNYGYTF.